This T cell receptor beta chain was identified during a study of blood T cell repertoires in COVID-19. This clone was counted a single time. Per the study methods: Amplification of reference gene primers was used by the study to estimate nucleated cell counts. Sequencing used immunoSEQ multiplex PCR; TCRdb keeps in-frame clones, though not all of them. Clone size and the V and J calls come from that table; the DNA yielded D and trimming. The sample lists 140,000 to 150,000 clones; under 90% were seen once. V was shortened by 4 bases and J by 2 bases, with 21 bases between the two germline ends. This CDR3 comprises 17 residues. Germline CDR1 MGHDK, CDR2 SYGVNS.

The source material was peripheral blood. This chain joins TRBV25-1 and TRBJ2-7; D perhaps matches TRBD1 (6 bases). The receptor was derived from a man in his 70s who had recovered from COVID-19. The CDR3 nucleotides are TGTGCCAGCAGTGGGGGCAGGGAAATACAGGGAACCTACGAGCAGTACTTC. This codes for CASSGGREIQGTYEQYF.